The 7 T cell receptor beta chains below all came from one sample that was sequenced in a study of T cell changes during pregnancy in multiple sclerosis. Profiling relied on immunoSEQ multiplex PCR, and the TCRdb table lists in-frame clones only, not all of them. The sample holds tens of thousands of clones, under 95% seen once. Sequences were derived from peripheral blood, sampled before pregnancy. The receptors were sampled from a female donor with multiple sclerosis, enrolled in a pregnancy study.

The chain joins TRBV28 to TRBJ2-1, with 11 bases aligning to TRBD2. V trimming: 1 base; J trimming: 8 bases; junction bases outside the gene matches: 7. The CDR3 has 16 amino acids. Per the germline V gene, CDR1 is MDHEN and CDR2 is SYDVKM. The CDR3 here is CASSLLGLAVLDEQFF. The CDR3 bases are TGTGCCAGCAGTTTATTGGGACTAGCGGTACTTGATGAGCAGTTCTTC.

The J gene is TRBJ1-5, the V gene TRBV5-5; TRBD1 aligns across 9 bases. V gave up 4 bases and J gave up 4 bases; unmatched junction bases: 3. The V gene's germline CDR1 is SGHKS and CDR2 YYEKEE (reference sequence). This CDR3 region has 14 residues. The CDR3 loop reads CASSPGTGNQPQHF. The CDR3 DNA is TGTGCCAGCAGCCCGGGGACAGGGAATCAGCCCCAGCATTTT. The entire variable domain, with the rest obtained from reference TRBV5-5 and TRBJ1-5, is as follows: DAGVTQSPTHLIKTRGQQVTLRCSPISGHKSVSWYQQVLGQGPQFIFQYYEKEERGRGNFPDRFSARQFPNYSSELNVNALLLGDSALYLCASSPGTGNQPQHFGDGTRLSIL.

The chain recombines TRBV7-2 with TRBJ2-2; D is possibly TRBD2 (6 bases). Germline CDR1 SGHTA, CDR2 FQGNSA. The V and J ends lost 5 bases and 9 bases respectively, with 22 bases between them. This CDR3 region has 16 residues. The CDR3 sequence is CASSARPGGRAWELFF. The CDR3 DNA reads as TGTGCCAGCAGCGCGCGACCCGGGGGACGCGCCTGGGAGCTGTTTTTT.

The chain couples TRBV7-2 to TRBJ2-5; 11 bases fit TRBD2. The V segment lost 2 bases and the J segment 5 bases; nucleotides outside the gene matches: 7. Per germline, CDR1 SGHTA and CDR2 FQGNSA. The CDR3 extends over 16 amino acids. The CDR3 reads CASSLPLAGGWETQYF. The DNA of the CDR3 is TGTGCCAGCAGCTTACCGCTAGCGGGGGGTTGGGAGACCCAGTACTTC.

The V and J genes are TRBV5-5 and TRBJ2-7, with 8 bases matching TRBD1. V lost 1 base and J lost 3; bases outside the gene matches: 6. This CDR3 region has 15 residues. CDR1 is SGHKS, CDR2 YYEKEE, per germline (reference sequence). The chain's CDR3 is CASSLKHRGNYEQYF. The CDR3 DNA sequence: TGTGCCAGCAGCTTGAAACACAGGGGGAACTACGAGCAGTACTTC.

This rearrangement joins TRBV4-1 to TRBJ1-1, with TRBD1 as a possible D gene (6 bases). Germline-derived CDR1 and CDR2 are MGHRA and YSYEKL. Deletions cut 4 bases from V and 2 bases from J, with 20 bases between. The CDR3 is made up of 17 amino acids. The CDR3 region has the DNA TGCGCCAGCAGCCCCGTACCGGGACAAGAGGTTAACACTGAAGCTTTCTTT. It translates to CASSPVPGQEVNTEAFF.

This clone was seen just once. The rearrangement uses TRBV28 and TRBJ2-4, with 7 bases identical to TRBD2. Germline V gene lookup returns CDR1 MDHEN and CDR2 SYDVKM. V gave up 1 base and J gave up 12 bases; unmatched junction bases: 6. The CDR3 is 13 residues long. In DNA, the CDR3 is TGTGCCAGCAGTTTATCTAGCGGAGGGGCTCAGTACTTC. Translating it yields CASSLSSGGAQYF.